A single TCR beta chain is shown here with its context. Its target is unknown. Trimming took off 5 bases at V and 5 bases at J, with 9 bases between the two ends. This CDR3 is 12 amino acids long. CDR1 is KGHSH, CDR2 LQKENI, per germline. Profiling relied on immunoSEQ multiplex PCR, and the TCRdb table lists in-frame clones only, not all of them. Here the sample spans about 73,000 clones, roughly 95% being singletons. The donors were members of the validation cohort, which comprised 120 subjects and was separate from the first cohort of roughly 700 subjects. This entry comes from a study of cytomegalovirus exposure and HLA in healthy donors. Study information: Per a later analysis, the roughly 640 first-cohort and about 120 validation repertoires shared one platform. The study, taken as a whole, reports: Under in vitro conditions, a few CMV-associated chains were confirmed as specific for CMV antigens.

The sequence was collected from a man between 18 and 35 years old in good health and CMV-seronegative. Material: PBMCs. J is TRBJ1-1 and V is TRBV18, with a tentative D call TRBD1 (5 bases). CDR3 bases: TGTGCCAGCTCAGGGGCGGGGACTGAAGCTTTCTTT. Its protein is CASSGAGTEAFF.